These T cell receptor beta chains were read from a single sample in a study of molecular identifiers for immune sequencing clone quantification. TCRdb used MiXCR to reprocess the PCR reads, holding one entry per CDR3 protein. The sample lists about 640,000 distinct CDR3 sequences; approximately 20% were seen once. The sample comprised naive CD8+ T cells from blood, with Jurkat cell RNA spiked in. These TCRs come from a human donor in good health. Some libraries in this study had Jurkat cell RNA spiked in. Both conserved end residues are part of each CDR3. A D gene is named only where the DNA matches it firmly. Size tells how often a clone was seen (once, few, many) or the class of an expanded clone, and some rows leave it out.

cdr3_nt cdr3_aa j_call d_call clone_size v_call
TGTGCCAGCAGTTTAGGCATCCGACAGGCAAACACTGAAGCTTTCTTT CASSLGIRQANTEAFF TRBJ1-1 NA many TRBV28
TGTGCCAGCAGTGAATCCGGGGACCTCGTCGTGGAGACCCAGTACTTC CASSESGDLVVETQYF TRBJ2-5 NA many TRBV2
TGTGCCAGCAGCTTGTCTGGGACACTATACGAGCGGTACTTC CASSLSGTLYERYF TRBJ2-7 NA NA TRBV7-9
TGTGCCAGCACTCTAGCGGGGGGAGAGACCCAGTACTTC CASTLAGGETQYF TRBJ2-5 TRBD2 few TRBV6-5
TGTGCCAGCAGCCCCACGGTCGACGAGCAGTACTTC CASSPTVDEQYF TRBJ2-7 NA NA TRBV6-2/TRBV6-3
TGTGCCTGGAGTGGGGTCCACCCTGAAGCTTTCTTT CAWSGVHPEAFF TRBJ1-1 NA NA TRBV30
TGCAGCGTTGAGGGTGGAGTAACCTACGAGCAGTACTTC CSVEGGVTYEQYF TRBJ2-7 NA many TRBV29-1
TGTGCCATCCCGCATCTAGGGGGAATGATCTCTGGGGCCAACGTCCTGACTTTC CAIPHLGGMISGANVLTF TRBJ2-6 NA many TRBV7-9
TGTGCCAGCAGCGTAGAGGGAGAACCCGGTTCTGGGGCCAACGTCCTGACTTTC CASSVEGEPGSGANVLTF TRBJ2-6 NA many TRBV9
TGTGCCAGCTCTCCCCGGACAGGAGACACCGGGGAGCTGTTTTTT CASSPRTGDTGELFF TRBJ2-2 TRBD1 NA TRBV18
TGTGCCTGGAGTGTGGGACGGGCCGAAGCTTTCTTT CAWSVGRAEAFF TRBJ1-1 NA many TRBV30
TGTGCCAGCAGTGAAGGGGAGGAGACCCAGTACTTC CASSEGEETQYF TRBJ2-5 NA NA TRBV12-3/TRBV12-4
TGTGCCAGCAGCCAAGTGAGCTCGAGTGGGTACGAGCAGTACTTC CASSQVSSSGYEQYF TRBJ2-7 NA few TRBV14
TGTGCCAGCAGCCATACTAGCGGTAGCTCCTACGAGCAGTACTTC CASSHTSGSSYEQYF TRBJ2-7 TRBD2 medium-sized TRBV7-9
TGTGCCAGCAGCTTCGGGACGTCCAATCAGCCCCAGCATTTT CASSFGTSNQPQHF TRBJ1-5 NA many TRBV5-6
TGCGCCAGCAGCTTGGGTAGCCAGAGGGGCACTGAAGCTTTCTTT CASSLGSQRGTEAFF TRBJ1-1 NA few TRBV5-1
TGCAGCGTTGAGTCTAGCGGGTCCTCCTACGAGCAGTACTTC CSVESSGSSYEQYF TRBJ2-7 TRBD2 many TRBV29-1
TGTGCCAGCAGCTTAAGGGAGGGGGCGCAGGACACCGGGGAGCTGTTTTTT CASSLREGAQDTGELFF TRBJ2-2 NA few TRBV11-3
TGCAGTGCTAGGCTAGCGGGAGCGGAGGAGCAGTACTTC CSARLAGAEEQYF TRBJ2-7 TRBD2 many TRBV20-1
TGTGCCAGCAGTTACGTGTCCCGGGCAGATACGCAGTATTTT CASSYVSRADTQYF TRBJ2-3 NA many TRBV6-5